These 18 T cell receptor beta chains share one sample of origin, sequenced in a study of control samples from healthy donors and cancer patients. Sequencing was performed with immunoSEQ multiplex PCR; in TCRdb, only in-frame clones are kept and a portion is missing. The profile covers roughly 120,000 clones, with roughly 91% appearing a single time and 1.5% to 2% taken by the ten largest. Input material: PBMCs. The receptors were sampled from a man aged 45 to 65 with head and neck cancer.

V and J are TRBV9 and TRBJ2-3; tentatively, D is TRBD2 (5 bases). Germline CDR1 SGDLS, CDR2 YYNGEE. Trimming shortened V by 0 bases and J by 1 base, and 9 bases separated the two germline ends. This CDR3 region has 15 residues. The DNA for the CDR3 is TGTGCCAGCAGCGTAGCGGGGAAAGGCACAGATACGCAGTATTTT. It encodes CASSVAGKGTDTQYF.

Written as DNA, the CDR3 is TGTGCCAGTAGTATTCGGAGCTCTGGAAACACCATATATTTT. This sequence encodes CASSIRSSGNTIYF. The rearrangement joins TRBV19 to TRBJ1-3; D remains ambiguous. V was clipped by 3 bases and J by 0 bases, with 6 bases between them. The CDR3 extends over 14 amino acids. The germline V gene encodes CDR1 LNHDA and CDR2 SQIVND (reference sequence).

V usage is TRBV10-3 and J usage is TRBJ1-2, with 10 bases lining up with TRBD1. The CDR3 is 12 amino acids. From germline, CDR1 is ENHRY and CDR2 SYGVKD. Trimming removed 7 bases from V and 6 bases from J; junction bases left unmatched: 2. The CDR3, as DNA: TGTGCCATCACGGGGACAGGGGATGGCTACACCTTC. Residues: CAITGTGDGYTF.

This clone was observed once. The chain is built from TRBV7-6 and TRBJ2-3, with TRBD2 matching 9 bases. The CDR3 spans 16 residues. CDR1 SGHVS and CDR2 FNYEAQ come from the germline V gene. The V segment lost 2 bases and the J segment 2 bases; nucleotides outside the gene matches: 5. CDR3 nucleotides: TGTGCCAGCAGCTTAAGGCTAGCGGGGTACACAGATACGCAGTATTTT. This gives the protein CASSLRLAGYTDTQYF.

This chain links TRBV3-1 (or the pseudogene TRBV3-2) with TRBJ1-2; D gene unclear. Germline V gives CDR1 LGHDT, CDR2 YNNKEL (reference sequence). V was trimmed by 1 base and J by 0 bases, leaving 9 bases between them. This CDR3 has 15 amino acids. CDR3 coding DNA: TGTGCCAGCAGCCAAGGGCGGGGTTCTAACTATGGCTACACCTTC. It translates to CASSQGRGSNYGYTF.

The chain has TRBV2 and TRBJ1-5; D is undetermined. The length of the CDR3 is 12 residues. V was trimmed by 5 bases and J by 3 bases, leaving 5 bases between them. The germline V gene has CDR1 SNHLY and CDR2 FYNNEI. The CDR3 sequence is CASSPDNQPQHF. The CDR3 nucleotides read TGTGCCAGCAGTCCAGACAATCAGCCCCAGCATTTT.

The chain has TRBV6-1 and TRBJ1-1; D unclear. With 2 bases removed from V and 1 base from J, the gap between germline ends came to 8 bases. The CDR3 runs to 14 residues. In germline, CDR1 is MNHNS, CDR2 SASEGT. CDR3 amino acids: CASSEQERNTEAFF. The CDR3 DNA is TGTGCCAGCAGTGAACAGGAGAGGAACACTGAAGCTTTCTTT.

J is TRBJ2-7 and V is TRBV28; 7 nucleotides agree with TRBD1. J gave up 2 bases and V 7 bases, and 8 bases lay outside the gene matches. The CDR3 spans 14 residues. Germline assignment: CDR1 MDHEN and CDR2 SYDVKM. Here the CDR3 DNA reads TGTGCCAGCAAGGGACAGTTAGATACCTACGAGCAGTACTTC. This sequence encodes CASKGQLDTYEQYF.

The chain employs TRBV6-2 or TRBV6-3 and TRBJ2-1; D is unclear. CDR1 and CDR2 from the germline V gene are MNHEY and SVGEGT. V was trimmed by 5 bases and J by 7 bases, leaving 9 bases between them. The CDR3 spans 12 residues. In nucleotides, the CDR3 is TGTGCCAGCAGTAACCATTGGAATGAGCAGTTCTTC. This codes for CASSNHWNEQFF.

CDR3 sequence: CAWSSGQGVFSPLHF. CDR3 bases: TGTGCCTGGAGTTCGGGACAGGGGGTTTTTTCACCCCTCCACTTT. V gene TRBV30 combines with J gene TRBJ1-6; 11 bases fit TRBD1. V was pared by 2 bases and J by 9 bases, with 6 bases of the junction left unmatched. The CDR3 consists of 15 residues. Germline V gives CDR1 GTSNPN, CDR2 SVGIG (reference sequence).

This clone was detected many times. The CDR3 DNA follows: TGTGCCTCGAGCGCCGGCGCTAGCAATCAGCCCCAGCATTTT. This codes for CASSAGASNQPQHF. The chain recombines TRBV30 with TRBJ1-5; D call uncertain. Germline loops: CDR1 GTSNPN, CDR2 SVGIG (reference sequence). The CDR3 is made up of 14 amino acids. Trimming cost V 7 bases and J 0 bases, with 13 bases left between them.

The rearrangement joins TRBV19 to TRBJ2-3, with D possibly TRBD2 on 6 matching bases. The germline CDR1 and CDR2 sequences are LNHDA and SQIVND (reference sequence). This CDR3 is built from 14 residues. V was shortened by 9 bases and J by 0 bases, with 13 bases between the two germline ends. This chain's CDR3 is CASRRGLSTDTQYF. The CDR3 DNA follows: TGTGCCAGCCGTAGGGGACTCAGCACAGATACGCAGTATTTT.

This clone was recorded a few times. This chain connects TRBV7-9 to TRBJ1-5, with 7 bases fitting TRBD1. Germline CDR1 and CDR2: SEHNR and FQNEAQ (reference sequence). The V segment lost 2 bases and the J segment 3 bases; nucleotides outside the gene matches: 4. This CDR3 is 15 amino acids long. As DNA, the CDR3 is TGTGCCAGCAGCTTAAATACAGGGGTCAATCAGCCCCAGCATTTT. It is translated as CASSLNTGVNQPQHF.

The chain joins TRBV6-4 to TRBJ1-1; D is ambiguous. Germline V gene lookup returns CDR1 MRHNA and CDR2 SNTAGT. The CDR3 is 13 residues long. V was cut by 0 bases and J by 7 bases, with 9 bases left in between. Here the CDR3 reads CASSDSAGVEAFF. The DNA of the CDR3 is TGTGCCAGCAGTGACTCGGCAGGTGTTGAAGCTTTCTTT.

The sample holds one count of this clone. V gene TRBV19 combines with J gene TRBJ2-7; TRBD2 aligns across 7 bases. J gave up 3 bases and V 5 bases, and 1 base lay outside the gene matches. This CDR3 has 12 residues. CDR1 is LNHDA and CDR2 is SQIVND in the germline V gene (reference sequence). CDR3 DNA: TGTGCCAGTAGTGGGGGGGACTACGAGCAGTACTTC. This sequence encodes CASSGGDYEQYF.

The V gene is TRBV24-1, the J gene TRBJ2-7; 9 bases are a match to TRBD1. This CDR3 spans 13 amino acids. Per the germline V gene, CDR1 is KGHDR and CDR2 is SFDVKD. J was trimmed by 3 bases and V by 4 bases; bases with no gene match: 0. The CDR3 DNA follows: TGTGCCACCAGTGAGGGACAGGGCTACGAGCAGTACTTC. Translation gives CATSEGQGYEQYF.

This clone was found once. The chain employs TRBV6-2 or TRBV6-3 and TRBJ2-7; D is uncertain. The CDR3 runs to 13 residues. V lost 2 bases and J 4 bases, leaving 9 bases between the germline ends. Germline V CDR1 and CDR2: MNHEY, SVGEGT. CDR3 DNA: TGTGCCAGCAGTTACCCAGGAAAATACGAGCAGTACTTC. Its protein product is CASSYPGKYEQYF.

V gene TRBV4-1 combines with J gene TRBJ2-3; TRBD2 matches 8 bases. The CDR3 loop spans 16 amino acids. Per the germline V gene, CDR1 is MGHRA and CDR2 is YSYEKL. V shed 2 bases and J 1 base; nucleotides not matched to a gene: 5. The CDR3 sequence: CASSQTPAGGTDTQYF. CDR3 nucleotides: TGCGCCAGCAGCCAAACACCAGCGGGGGGCACAGATACGCAGTATTTT.